Included here is one T cell receptor beta chain sequence, with context. The antigen is undetermined. This sample was included in a study of T cells in Graves' hyperthyroidism and ophthalmopathy. Broader study findings: The model made its ophthalmopathy prediction, and onset followed a median approximately 6 months later.

Researchers took RNA transcripts and amplified the TCR beta CDR3 regions from them. First-round RT-PCR with HTBI primers amplified the TCR CDR3 region. A single record per CDR3 protein comes from TCRdb applying MiXCR to the multiplex PCR reads. The sample has 450,000 to 600,000 distinct CDR3 sequences; about 20% are singletons. Germline assignment: CDR1 SGDLS and CDR2 YYNGEE. The CDR3 extends over 19 amino acids. V shed 0 bases, J shed 4 bases, and the junction held 17 bases outside the gene matches. The source material was blood. The sequence was obtained from a man in his forties with Graves' ophthalmopathy. The chain is built from TRBV9 and TRBJ1-2, with 8 nucleotides matching TRBD1. CDR3 protein: CASSVETGQGVGFGYGYTF. DNA of the CDR3: TGTGCCAGCAGCGTAGAAACCGGACAGGGAGTAGGGTTTGGCTATGGCTACACCTTC.